The 23 T cell receptor beta chains in this list originate from one sample, sequenced in a study of blood T cell repertoires in COVID-19 (TCRdb year 2020). Library generation was performed with the immunoSEQ multiplex PCR assay. What TCRdb holds here is the immuneACCESS table cut down to in-frame rearrangements. Part of the clones is not present; checked against another copy, under half of the missing clones reflect an unresolved V gene, and the others are unexplained. The sample table shows around 180,000 clones, and about four fifths are seen once. More than 10% of the sample is held by the ten biggest clonotypes. Sequenced sample: peripheral blood. The receptors were sampled from a woman of 80 years or more with COVID-19, enrolled during active disease.

The chain is built from TRBV7-3 and TRBJ2-1; D gene uncertain. Germline V gene sequence: CDR1 SGHTA, CDR2 FQGTGA. The CDR3 has 16 amino acids. V was clipped by 0 bases and J by 2 bases, with 11 bases between them. The chain's CDR3 is CASSLTGRIPYNEQFF. The CDR3 nucleotides are TGTGCCAGCAGCTTAACGGGCAGGATTCCCTACAATGAGCAGTTCTTC.

This chain uses TRBV7-9 with TRBJ2-7; TRBD1 agrees at 8 bases. The CDR3 covers 14 residues. V was clipped by 1 base and J by 5 bases; unmatched bases: 4. Germline V gene sequence: CDR1 SEHNR, CDR2 FQNEAQ (reference sequence). The CDR3 spells CASSLGGQAHEQYF. As DNA, the CDR3 is TGTGCCAGCAGCTTAGGGGGACAGGCCCACGAGCAGTACTTC.

CDR3: CASSPQGTSGSGEQYF. In nucleotides, the CDR3 is TGTGCCAGCAGCCCGCAAGGGACTAGCGGGAGTGGCGAGCAGTACTTC. This chain connects TRBV7-2 to TRBJ2-7, with 14 bases fitting TRBD2. Germline V gene sequence: CDR1 SGHTA, CDR2 FQGNSA. V lost 5 bases to trimming and J lost 6 bases; unmatched junction nucleotides: 9. The CDR3 length is 16 residues.

This clone has a handful of counts. The V and J genes are TRBV5-1 and TRBJ1-3, with TRBD1 identical over 9 bases. Germline V gives CDR1 SGHRS, CDR2 YFSETQ. The CDR3 contains 16 residues. After removal of 4 bases from V and 2 bases from J, the junction contained 7 bases not matched to a gene. The CDR3 bases are TGCGCCAGCAGCCCGACAGGGGGGTTAACTGGAAACACCATATATTTT. Its protein product is CASSPTGGLTGNTIYF.

Worth noting for this clone: At one end the junction does not follow the germline gene, possibly because of a read error. CDR3 residues: CASSSLSGGAVF. Written as DNA, the CDR3 is TGCGCCAGCAGCTCCCTGAGCGGGGGGGCCGTATTC. This sequence joins TRBV5-1 and TRBJ2-3; 10 bases line up with TRBD2. The CDR3 covers 12 residues. Germline V CDR1 and CDR2: SGHRS, YFSETQ. Full variable domain (rest looked up from reference TRBV5-1 and TRBJ2-3): KAGVTQTPRYLIKTRGQQVTLSCSPISGHRSVSWYQQTPGQGLQFLFEYFSETQRNKGNFPGRFSGRQFSNSRSEMNVSTLELGDSALYLCASSSLSGGAVFGPGTRLTVL.

This clone has a handful of counts. This chain joins TRBV19 and TRBJ1-1, with D possibly matching TRBD1 (6 bases). The CDR3 has 11 residues. Per germline, CDR1 LNHDA and CDR2 SQIVND (reference sequence). V lost 7 bases and J lost 11, with 14 bases in between. This CDR3 is CASTSGTRAFF. The CDR3 DNA reads as TGTGCCAGTACGTCCGGGACACGGGCTTTCTTT.

The V gene is TRBV24-1, the J gene TRBJ1-3, with D uncertain. V was trimmed by 3 bases and J by 0 bases, leaving 14 bases between them. The CDR3 totals 17 residues. Looked up from germline, CDR1 is KGHDR and CDR2 is SFDVKD. The CDR3 region is CATSDTREGTSGNTIYF. The CDR3 bases are TGTGCCACCAGTGATACCCGAGAGGGAACCTCTGGAAACACCATATATTTT.

The chain joins TRBV19 to TRBJ2-7, with D possibly matching TRBD1 (6 bases). This CDR3 contains 13 residues. Trimming pared 6 bases from V and 1 base from J, leaving 10 bases between. The germline CDR1 and CDR2 sequences are LNHDA and SQIVND (reference sequence). The CDR3 DNA reads TGTGCCAGTAGCCCTGACAGGTCCTACGAGCAGTACTTC. It is translated as CASSPDRSYEQYF.

The chain employs TRBV5-1 and TRBJ2-1; 9 bases align to TRBD2. CDR1 and CDR2 from the germline V gene are SGHRS and YFSETQ. Losses at the gene ends were 4 bases for V and 7 bases for J; bases not matched to a gene: 9. The length of the CDR3 is 15 residues. The CDR3 is CASSRSGGGVNEQFF. The DNA of the CDR3 is TGCGCCAGCAGCCGTAGCGGGGGCGGAGTGAATGAGCAGTTCTTC.

The rearrangement joins TRBV7-9 to TRBJ2-7, with D hard to call. V lost 5 bases and J lost 2, with 13 bases in between. Per germline, CDR1 SEHNR and CDR2 FQNEAQ (reference sequence). The CDR3 sequence is 14 residues long. CDR3 nucleotide sequence: TGTGCCAGCAGCCCCTTCTCCGGTCCCTACGAGCAGTACTTC. Translated: CASSPFSGPYEQYF.

J is TRBJ1-2 and V is TRBV5-4, with 8 bases lining up with TRBD1. The germline V gene has CDR1 SGHNT and CDR2 YYREEE (reference sequence). This CDR3 spans 13 amino acids. V lost 2 bases to trimming and J lost 6 bases; unmatched junction nucleotides: 3. Written as DNA, the CDR3 is TGTGCCAGCAGCTTTCAGGGGGCGGATGGCTACACCTTC. This codes for CASSFQGADGYTF.

The gene calls are TRBV11-1 and TRBJ2-2; 11 positions agree with TRBD2. CDR1 is SGHAT, CDR2 FQDESV, per germline (reference sequence). V shed 5 bases and J 2 bases; nucleotides not matched to a gene: 4. The length of the CDR3 is 16 residues. This CDR3 is CASSRLAGYNTGELFF. CDR3 bases: TGTGCCAGCAGCCGACTAGCGGGATATAACACCGGGGAGCTGTTTTTT. Full variable domain (rest looked up from reference TRBV11-1 and TRBJ2-2): EAEVAQSPRYKITEKSQAVAFWCDPISGHATLYWYRQILGQGPELLVQFQDESVVDDSQLPKDRFSAERLKGVDSTLKIQPAELGDSAMYLCASSRLAGYNTGELFFGEGSRLTVL.

The chain employs TRBV7-8 and TRBJ1-3; no firm D call. The CDR3 has 19 residues. Germline-derived CDR1 and CDR2 are SGHVS and FQNEAQ. The V and J ends lost 5 bases and 0 bases respectively, with 23 bases between them. The CDR3, as DNA: TGTGCCAGCAGCACAAAGCGCAACCCGGGGTTAAGCTCTGGAAACACCATATATTTT. It translates to CASSTKRNPGLSSGNTIYF.

The chain carries TRBV28 and TRBJ1-1; D is unresolved. The CDR3 totals 14 residues. Germline lookup yields CDR1 MDHEN and CDR2 SYDVKM. V was trimmed by 1 base and J by 4 bases, leaving 10 bases between them. The CDR3 DNA follows: TGTGCCAGCAGTTTATTCAGAGGGTTCACTGAAGCTTTCTTT. Its protein product is CASSLFRGFTEAFF.

This chain uses TRBV5-8 with TRBJ2-1, with 9 bases aligning to TRBD2. This CDR3 region has 16 residues. Germline trimming cut 1 base from V and 3 bases from J; bases unmatched to any gene: 5. CDR1 and CDR2 from the germline V gene are SGHTS and YDEGEE. CDR3: CASSLLLAGFYNEQFF. The DNA for the CDR3 is TGTGCCAGCAGCTTGTTACTAGCGGGCTTCTACAATGAGCAGTTCTTC.

The rearrangement links TRBV4-2 to TRBJ1-2; D uncertain. V was trimmed by 0 bases and J by 6 bases, leaving 14 bases between them. From germline, CDR1 is LGHNA and CDR2 YNFKEQ. There are 15 residues in the CDR3. Here the CDR3 reads CASSQDPPSENGYTF. The CDR3 region has the DNA TGTGCCAGCAGCCAAGATCCGCCCAGTGAAAATGGCTACACCTTC.

J is TRBJ2-7 and V is TRBV6-6, with 7 bases aligning to TRBD1. J was trimmed by 2 bases and V by 6 bases; bases with no gene match: 7. CDR3 length: 14 residues. Germline V CDR1 and CDR2: MNHNY, SVGAGI (reference sequence). This chain's CDR3 is CASSTWTGTYEQYF. CDR3 DNA sequence: TGTGCCAGCAGCACCTGGACAGGAACCTACGAGCAGTACTTC.

This chain links TRBV24-1 with TRBJ2-1; TRBD2 might be the D (6 bases). The CDR3 is 17 amino acids. Trimming pared 4 bases from V and 1 base from J, leaving 16 bases between. Per germline, CDR1 KGHDR and CDR2 SFDVKD. CDR3: CATSDHHLGRSYNEQFF. The DNA of the CDR3 is TGTGCCACCAGTGACCACCACCTCGGGAGATCCTACAATGAGCAGTTCTTC.

The chain combines TRBV2 with TRBJ2-7; D is possibly TRBD2 (6 bases). Germline CDR1 and CDR2: SNHLY and FYNNEI. CDR3 size: 14 residues. V was clipped by 7 bases and J by 2 bases, with 15 bases between them. The CDR3 DNA follows: TGTGCCAGCAAATCGGGGGAACTAGCCTACGAGCAGTACTTC. The encoded protein is CASKSGELAYEQYF.

This sequence joins TRBV20-1 and TRBJ1-5; D might be TRBD1 (5 bases). Germline V lookup: CDR1 DFQATT, CDR2 SNEGSKA (reference sequence). The CDR3 is made up of 13 amino acids. Trimming removed 3 bases at V and 5 bases at J, with 11 bases between. CDR3 loop: CSASGHKYQPQHF. DNA of the CDR3: TGCAGTGCTAGTGGACATAAATATCAGCCCCAGCATTTT.

This clone was counted a few times. This chain links TRBV27 with TRBJ2-1, with D maybe TRBD2 (7 bases). V was cut by 5 bases and J by 7 bases, with 12 bases left in between. CDR1 is MNHEY, CDR2 SMNVEV, per germline (reference sequence). CDR3 length: 13 amino acids. This chain's CDR3 is CASSVGGRNEQFF. CDR3 in DNA: TGTGCCAGCAGTGTCGGGGGGCGAAATGAGCAGTTCTTC.

The genes are TRBV27 and TRBJ1-1, with D possibly matching TRBD1 (6 bases). V gave up 5 bases and J gave up 2 bases, with 18 bases separating them. The CDR3 loop spans 16 amino acids. CDR1 is MNHEY, CDR2 SMNVEV, per germline (reference sequence). This CDR3 reads CASSPRGRGINTEAFF. The CDR3 DNA follows: TGTGCCAGCAGTCCCCGGGGGAGGGGGATTAACACTGAAGCTTTCTTT.

The chain recombines TRBV7-9 with TRBJ1-2, with D maybe TRBD1 (5 bases). From germline, CDR1 is SEHNR and CDR2 FQNEAQ (reference sequence). The CDR3 loop spans 15 amino acids. Trimming took 4 bases from V and 2 from J, leaving 14 bases between them. The CDR3 sequence: CASSSQGIGNYGYTF. The CDR3 DNA reads as TGTGCCAGCAGCTCCCAGGGAATTGGGAACTATGGCTACACCTTC.